What follows describes a single TCR beta chain. The CDR3 runs to 17 residues. Germline lookup yields CDR1 LNHDA and CDR2 SQIVND (reference sequence). V gave up 5 bases and J gave up 0 bases, with 14 bases separating them. PCR used 60 Vbeta primers and 13 Jbeta primers. The assay was immunoSEQ multiplex PCR, and TCRdb's table has in-frame clones only and misses some. The profile shows around 200,000 clones, 84% of them singletons. This sample is drawn from a study of cytomegalovirus exposure and HLA in healthy donors. The receptor comes from a girl aged 2-15 years in good health and CMV-seropositive. This sequence joins TRBV19 and TRBJ2-6, with a weak D call TRBD1 (5 bases). The source material was PBMCs. The CDR3 loop reads CASSGALQVSGANVLTF. DNA of the CDR3: TGTGCCAGTAGTGGGGCATTACAGGTCTCTGGGGCCAACGTCCTGACTTTC.